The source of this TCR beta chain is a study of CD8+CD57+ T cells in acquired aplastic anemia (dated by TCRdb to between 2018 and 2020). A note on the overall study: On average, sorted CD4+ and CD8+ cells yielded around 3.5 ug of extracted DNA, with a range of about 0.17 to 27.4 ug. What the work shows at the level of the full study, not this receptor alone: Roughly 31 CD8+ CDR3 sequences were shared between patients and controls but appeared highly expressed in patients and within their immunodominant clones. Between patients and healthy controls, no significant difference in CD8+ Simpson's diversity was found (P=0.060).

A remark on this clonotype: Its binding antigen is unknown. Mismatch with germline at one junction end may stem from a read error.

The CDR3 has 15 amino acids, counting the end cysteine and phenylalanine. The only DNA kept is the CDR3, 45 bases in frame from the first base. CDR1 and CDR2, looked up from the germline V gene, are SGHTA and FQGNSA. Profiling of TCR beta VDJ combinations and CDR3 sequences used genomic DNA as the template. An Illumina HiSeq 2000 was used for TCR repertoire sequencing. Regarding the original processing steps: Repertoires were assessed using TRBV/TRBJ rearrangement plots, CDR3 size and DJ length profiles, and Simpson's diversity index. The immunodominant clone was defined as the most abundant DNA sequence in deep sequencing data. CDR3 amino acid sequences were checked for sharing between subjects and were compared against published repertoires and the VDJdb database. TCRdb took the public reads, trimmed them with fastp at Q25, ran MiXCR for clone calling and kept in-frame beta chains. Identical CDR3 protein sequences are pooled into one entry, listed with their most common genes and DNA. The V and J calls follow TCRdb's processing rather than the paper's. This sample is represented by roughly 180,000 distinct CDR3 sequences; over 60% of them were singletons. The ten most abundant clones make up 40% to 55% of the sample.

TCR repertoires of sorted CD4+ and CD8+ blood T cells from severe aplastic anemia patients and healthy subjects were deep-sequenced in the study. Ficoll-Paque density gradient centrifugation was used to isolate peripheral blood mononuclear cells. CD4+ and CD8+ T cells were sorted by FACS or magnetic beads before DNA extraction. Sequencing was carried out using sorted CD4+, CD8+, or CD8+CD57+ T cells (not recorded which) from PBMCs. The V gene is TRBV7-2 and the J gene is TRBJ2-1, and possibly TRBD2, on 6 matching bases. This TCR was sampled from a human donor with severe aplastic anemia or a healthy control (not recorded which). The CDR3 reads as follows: CAGSLSPRGINEQFF. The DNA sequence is TGTGCCGGCAGCTTATCTCCGCGGGGCATCAATGAGCAGTTCTTC.